This TCR beta chain was obtained from a study of spatial heterogeneity in lung cancer. Across the study: Available follow-up PBMC samples were sequenced, at a median of roughly two years post-resection.

CDR3 length: 15 residues. V shed 7 bases and J shed 7 bases, with 20 bases lying between them. Per germline, CDR1 LNHDA and CDR2 SQIVND (reference sequence). Via MiXCR, TCRdb re-called the 5' RACE reads, giving one row per CDR3 protein. The sample consists of tens of thousands of distinct CDR3 sequences, 10% of them appearing once. General observations from the study: Ubiquitous, expanded tumor-derived TCRs were more frequently observed in blood at resection than at follow-up.

A few counts support this clonotype. Its cognate antigen is unknown. The time point is: blood at routine non-recurrence follow-up after resection. The sample was PBMCs, taken at follow-up. The clonotype originates from a female donor with early-stage non-small cell lung cancer. The V and J genes are TRBV19 and TRBJ1-5, with D unclear. CDR3 sequence: CASTLALLGSQPQHF. Here the CDR3 DNA reads TGTGCCAGTACCCTAGCCCTACTAGGGTCACAGCCCCAGCATTTT.